Below, 21 T cell receptor beta chains from the same sample are listed, as sequenced in a study of blood T cell repertoires in COVID-19. Data came from immunoSEQ multiplex PCR; TCRdb stores just in-frame clones and leaves some out. The sample records 130,000 or so clones, less than 90% being singletons. The sequencing input was peripheral blood. All receptors derive from a man in his 60s with acute or convalescent COVID-19.

This sequence joins TRBV10-1 and TRBJ1-3; 7 bases align to TRBD1. Germline loops: CDR1 WNHNN, CDR2 SYGVQD (reference sequence). The trim removed 4 bases at V and 0 bases at J, leaving 9 bases unmatched. The CDR3 is 17 residues long. This CDR3 reads CASSGTRGESSGNTIYF. CDR3 nucleotides: TGCGCCAGCAGTGGGACCAGGGGGGAAAGCTCTGGAAACACCATATATTTT.

In its sample, this clone was seen once. The chain has TRBV30 and TRBJ1-2, with TRBD1 identical over 8 bases. V trimming: 3 bases; J trimming: 4 bases; junction bases outside the gene matches: 7. The germline gives CDR1 GTSNPN, CDR2 SVGIG (reference sequence). The CDR3 has 14 amino acids. CDR3 region: CAWSVDREGYGYTF. In nucleotides, the CDR3 is TGTGCCTGGAGCGTGGACAGGGAAGGCTATGGCTACACCTTC.

V gene TRBV6-5 combines with J gene TRBJ1-2, with D perhaps TRBD1 (6 bases). The CDR3 extends over 12 amino acids. Germline CDR1 MNHEY, CDR2 SVGAGI. V lost 8 bases, J lost 4 bases, and 11 bases lay in between. CDR3 loop: CASLTGLYGYTF. The CDR3 DNA reads TGTGCCAGCCTTACAGGGCTCTATGGCTACACCTTC.

The rearrangement uses TRBV7-6 and TRBJ2-7; D gene uncertain. Germline V CDR1 and CDR2: SGHVS, FNYEAQ. This CDR3 has 15 amino acids. Trimming left V 2 bases short and J 1 base short, with 12 bases between. CDR3 protein: CASSLSRVSSYEQYF. CDR3 coding DNA: TGTGCCAGCAGCTTAAGCCGGGTTAGTTCCTACGAGCAGTACTTC.

The gene calls are TRBV5-1 and TRBJ2-3, with 7 bases identical to TRBD2. Germline V gene data show CDR1 as SGHRS and CDR2 as YFSETQ. Trimming removed 0 bases from V and 1 base from J; junction bases left unmatched: 2. CDR3 size: 15 residues. The CDR3 sequence is CASSLDTSGTDTQYF. CDR3 bases: TGCGCCAGCAGCTTGGACACTAGCGGCACAGATACGCAGTATTTT.

The chain couples TRBV30 to TRBJ1-3; tentatively, D is TRBD1 (5 bases). The germline V gene has CDR1 GTSNPN and CDR2 SVGIG (reference sequence). The CDR3 is 14 amino acids. V gave up 4 bases and J gave up 0 bases, with 10 bases separating them. For the CDR3, the DNA is TGTGCCTGGAACCCGGACAACTCTGGAAACACCATATATTTT. Translating gives CAWNPDNSGNTIYF.

In this sample, this clone turned up a few times. This rearrangement joins TRBV14 to TRBJ1-4; D is unclear. CDR1 is SGHDN and CDR2 is FVKESK in the germline V gene. This CDR3 spans 12 amino acids. V was clipped by 0 bases and J by 11 bases, with 7 bases between them. CDR3: CASSQEYGKLFF. The CDR3 coding sequence is TGTGCCAGCAGCCAAGAGTACGGGAAACTGTTTTTT.

V usage is TRBV5-1 and J usage is TRBJ2-7; 9 bases fit TRBD1. The CDR3 consists of 15 residues. With V trimmed by 0 bases and J by 10 bases, 11 bases remained unmatched. Germline CDR1 reads SGHRS; CDR2 reads YFSETQ. The CDR3 sequence: CASSLGGQGLREQYF. CDR3 DNA sequence: TGCGCCAGCAGCTTGGGGGGACAGGGCCTACGAGAACAGTACTTC. Complete variable domain (other parts from reference TRBV5-1 and TRBJ2-7): KAGVTQTPRYLIKTRGQQVTLSCSPISGHRSVSWYQQTPGQGLQFLFEYFSETQRNKGNFPGRFSGRQFSNSRSEMNVSTLELGDSALYLCASSLGGQGLREQYFGPGTRLTVT.

This clone was found a few times. The chain employs TRBV5-1 and TRBJ2-7; 9 bases fit TRBD1. CDR1 is SGHRS and CDR2 is YFSETQ in the germline V gene. This CDR3 comprises 16 residues. Trimming at V came to 4 bases and at J to 1 base, leaving 9 bases not matched to a gene. The CDR3 sequence is CASSSAGQGPSYEQYF. CDR3 nucleotides: TGCGCCAGCAGCAGTGCGGGACAGGGTCCTTCCTACGAGCAGTACTTC.

The chain combines TRBV2 with TRBJ1-5; TRBD1 matches at 8 bases. Trimming took 5 bases from V and 6 from J; bases not matched to a gene: 3. CDR1 and CDR2 (germline): SNHLY, FYNNEI. There are 13 residues in the CDR3. The CDR3 loop is CASSPQGGQPQHF. In DNA, the CDR3 is TGTGCCAGCAGTCCACAGGGGGGTCAGCCCCAGCATTTT.

The chain employs TRBV5-1 and TRBJ1-6, with D unclear. CDR1 is SGHRS and CDR2 is YFSETQ in the germline V gene. The CDR3 spans 17 residues. V gave up 1 base and J gave up 0 bases, with 11 bases separating them. CDR3 nucleotide sequence: TGCGCCAGCAGCTTGCAACAGCAAGACTCCTATAATTCACCCCTCCACTTT. It specifies CASSLQQQDSYNSPLHF. Full variable domain (rest looked up from reference TRBV5-1 and TRBJ1-6): KAGVTQTPRYLIKTRGQQVTLSCSPISGHRSVSWYQQTPGQGLQFLFEYFSETQRNKGNFPGRFSGRQFSNSRSEMNVSTLELGDSALYLCASSLQQQDSYNSPLHFGNGTRLTVT.

This rearrangement joins TRBV19 to TRBJ1-1, with D unclear. Germline V CDR1 and CDR2: LNHDA, SQIVND (reference sequence). This CDR3 contains 13 residues. V lost 4 bases, J lost 0 bases, and 6 bases lay in between. CDR3 in amino acids: CASSNQMNTEAFF. CDR3 nucleotide sequence: TGTGCCAGTAGTAACCAGATGAACACTGAAGCTTTCTTT.

The chain has TRBV19 and TRBJ1-2; TRBD1 is a possible D gene (6 bases). The CDR3 length is 14 residues. V shed 3 bases and J shed 0 bases, with 8 bases lying between them. Per the germline V gene, CDR1 is LNHDA and CDR2 is SQIVND (reference sequence). DNA of the CDR3: TGTGCCAGTAGTATGGGGGCACCTAACTATGGCTACACCTTC. This sequence encodes CASSMGAPNYGYTF.

This chain links TRBV30 with TRBJ2-3, with TRBD2 identical over 10 bases. Trimming took 7 bases from V and 4 from J; bases not matched to a gene: 8. The CDR3 runs to 14 residues. Germline loops: CDR1 GTSNPN, CDR2 SVGIG (reference sequence). DNA of the CDR3: TGTGCCTCCCAGCGGGAGGGCCCCCCAGATACGCAGTATTTT. It codes for CASQREGPPDTQYF.

This chain links TRBV19 with TRBJ2-1, with 9 nucleotides matching TRBD1. The V segment lost 6 bases and the J segment 3 bases; nucleotides outside the gene matches: 6. Germline CDR1 and CDR2: LNHDA and SQIVND (reference sequence). The CDR3 is 15 amino acids. The CDR3: CASSLQGAGYNEQFF. CDR3 coding DNA: TGTGCCAGTAGCTTACAGGGGGCCGGCTACAATGAGCAGTTCTTC.

V and J are TRBV27 and TRBJ1-4; TRBD1 might be the D (6 bases). Germline V gene data show CDR1 as MNHEY and CDR2 as SMNVEV (reference sequence). V was clipped by 10 bases and J by 4 bases, with 16 bases between them. This CDR3 has 14 amino acids. CDR3 protein: CANSPQGCNEKLFF. The CDR3 DNA follows: TGTGCCAACTCTCCACAGGGTTGTAATGAAAAACTGTTTTTT.

The rearrangement links TRBV30 to TRBJ2-1, with 7 bases lining up with TRBD2. The CDR3 sequence is 13 residues long. The germline gives CDR1 GTSNPN, CDR2 SVGIG (reference sequence). Trimming cost V 4 bases and J 13 bases; bases outside gene matches: 13. CDR3: CAWNHGSGRLQFF. CDR3 DNA: TGTGCCTGGAACCATGGTAGCGGGCGTCTCCAGTTCTTC.

The chain uses TRBV27 and TRBJ1-5; D remains ambiguous. V lost 5 bases to trimming and J lost 0 bases, with 14 bases between them. CDR1 is MNHEY, CDR2 SMNVEV, per germline (reference sequence). The length of the CDR3 is 16 residues. The CDR3 spells CASSPSQTYSNQPQHF. CDR3 coding DNA: TGTGCCAGCAGTCCGTCCCAAACTTATAGCAATCAGCCCCAGCATTTT.

Turning to this clone: The sample has other DNA sequences that encode this CDR3 too. CDR3 DNA: TGCAGTGCTAGTCGGACTGGTTCTTACGAGCAGTACTTC. This encodes CSASRTGSYEQYF. This chain joins TRBV20-1 and TRBJ2-7; the D gene is possibly TRBD2 (5 bases). This CDR3 has 13 residues. Germline assignment: CDR1 DFQATT and CDR2 SNEGSKA (reference sequence). Trimming stripped 3 bases from V and 4 bases from J, with 13 bases between.

This rearrangement joins TRBV5-1 to TRBJ2-1; 12 bases are shared with TRBD1. Germline V lookup: CDR1 SGHRS, CDR2 YFSETQ. V gave up 1 base and J gave up 8 bases; unmatched junction bases: 10. CDR3 length equals 17 residues. CDR3 sequence reads: CASSLLRSGQGADEQFF. The DNA for the CDR3 is TGCGCCAGCAGCTTGCTCCGGTCGGGACAGGGGGCCGATGAGCAGTTCTTC.

The chain couples TRBV27 to TRBJ1-2, with 9 bases lining up with TRBD1. Looked up from germline, CDR1 is MNHEY and CDR2 is SMNVEV (reference sequence). The CDR3 is made up of 13 amino acids. With V trimmed by 5 bases and J by 10 bases, 8 bases remained unmatched. The CDR3 reads CASSPGTGHLYTF. The DNA of the CDR3 is TGTGCCAGCAGTCCTGGGACAGGGCACCTCTACACCTTC.